Listed below are T cell receptor beta chains from one sample, sequenced in a study of blood T cells in healthy people across ages. MiXCR, applied by TCRdb to the 5' RACE reads, yields one record per CDR3 protein. In the table there are 800,000 or so distinct CDR3 sequences, 20% to 25% of which are singletons. This sample also belongs to another study, concerning T cells of mothers and their children.

Sequencing was performed on blood. Receptors were obtained from a boy under 18 in good health. Both conserved end residues are part of each CDR3.

CDR3 protein	V gene	J gene
CSAKREGSYNEQFF	TRBV29-1	TRBJ2-1
CASGRGGRTDTQYF	TRBV4-1	TRBJ2-3
CSALGQNPSLNEKLFF	TRBV20-1	TRBJ1-4
CASSARYRIYEQYF	TRBV3-1	TRBJ2-7
CASSPTGDYEQYF	TRBV7-9	TRBJ2-7
CASSEARSSYEQYF	TRBV6-1	NA
CASSLSTSLLGLSNSYNEQFF	TRBV11-2	TRBJ2-1
CSAYFRETQYF	TRBV20-1	TRBJ2-5
CSASPGDVPTNEQFF	TRBV20-1	TRBJ2-1
CASSLKTLSTDTQYF	TRBV7-8	TRBJ2-3
CASSWRGGAGSSYEQYF	TRBV11-2	TRBJ2-7
CSARDPLGSSSYEQYF	TRBV20-1	TRBJ2-7
CASSAAAGVATNEKLFF	TRBV9	TRBJ1-4
CASSRGQGITQPQHF	TRBV7-9	TRBJ1-5
CASSEWGGGTDTQYF	TRBV2	TRBJ2-3
CASSLAGPGSYEQYF	TRBV28	TRBJ2-7
CASSPRETATQYF	TRBV18	TRBJ2-3
CASSLPPPGQGRSDSKAQHF	TRBV28	TRBJ1-5
CAISEGEPPYEQYF	TRBV10-3	TRBJ2-7
CATSIGVGEYPSYEQYF	TRBV15	TRBJ2-7
CASSQDLAGAGQETQYF	TRBV4-3	NA
CASSSGTGKNNSPLHF	TRBV5-4	TRBJ1-6
CASSKQGSGGELFF	TRBV2	TRBJ2-2
CASSSHGIHEQYF	TRBV9	TRBJ2-7
CASSLGGIEQFF	TRBV12-3/TRBV12-4	NA
CASSQDKGNYGYTF	TRBV4-3	TRBJ1-2
CAGSTGSYEKLFF	TRBV7-9	TRBJ1-4
CASSLSPLAGVDGYTF	TRBV27	TRBJ1-2
CASSRNPSGSSYEQYF	TRBV6-6	TRBJ2-7
CASSQVTGGATEAFF	TRBV4-1	TRBJ1-1
CSVEPLDNEQFF	TRBV29-1	TRBJ2-1
CASSPPAHREYGYTF	TRBV7-2	TRBJ1-2
CSARDLWGQGTFGYTF	TRBV20-1	TRBJ1-2
CASSLAPRGEGYTF	TRBV28	TRBJ1-2
CASSSLGALPPGSYEQYF	TRBV27	TRBJ2-7
CASSLEGTRGDTQYF	TRBV7-2	TRBJ2-3
CASRPTENTGELFF	TRBV4-2	TRBJ2-2
CASSFPPSRSYNEQFF	TRBV28	TRBJ2-1
CASSKAGTSSTDTQYF	TRBV27	TRBJ2-3
CASSLRGLSKNIQYF	TRBV28	TRBJ2-4
CASSTAPGQGNQPQHF	TRBV28	TRBJ1-5
CASSPTGTLGYGYTF	TRBV4-3	TRBJ1-2
CASSFQDQDTQYF	TRBV4-3	TRBJ2-3
CASSGSDQETQYF	TRBV5-1	TRBJ2-5
CSAPRLAGTDGEQYF	TRBV20-1	TRBJ2-7
CASSVGDRGRAEAFF	TRBV9	TRBJ1-1
CASSFTFASSYNEQFF	TRBV7-9	TRBJ2-1
CASSLSRARPNYGYTF	TRBV27	TRBJ1-2
CASSQGGLAGAYNEQFF	TRBV3-1	TRBJ2-1
CASTDWAGNTEAFF	TRBV27	TRBJ1-1
CSVDGGRKDTEAFF	TRBV29-1	TRBJ1-1
CASSLGPPNNEQFF	TRBV5-1	NA
CSITKTGVETQYF	TRBV29-1	NA
CASSSGGSAGGDIYGYTF	TRBV5-1	TRBJ1-2
CASKLEVGSYNEQFF	TRBV5-5	TRBJ2-1
CASSPNRGIDTEAFF	TRBV9	TRBJ1-1
CAISGGSHEQFF	TRBV10-3	TRBJ2-1